Detailed here is one T cell receptor beta chain. This sample was taken from a study of CXCR3-negative and CXCR3-positive naive CD8 T cells. The study made its TRB cDNA libraries by 5' RACE, adding UMI labels. TCRdb re-called the 5' RACE reads; every CDR3 protein appears as one record, without DNA. The table lists about 48,000 distinct CDR3 sequences, with roughly 15% in the top ten. The V gene's germline CDR1 is SGHVS and CDR2 FQNEAQ. The CDR3 sequence is 16 residues long. This TCR derives from a human donor in good health. Some clones in this sample may be carry-over from other donors' samples. The chain joins TRBV7-8 to TRBJ2-5. What was sequenced was memory CD8+ T cells from blood. CDR3 sequence reads: CASSPVCTKFQETQYF.